This T cell receptor (beta chain) derives from a study of CD8 T cells in ankylosing spondylitis. Points from the study as a whole: Seven or eight highly homologous variants made up a TCR beta motif, and this motif appeared characteristic of ankylosing spondylitis blood. Earlier studies detected some motif variants in reactive arthritis synovial fluid and blood. Disease-linked clones had a CD8+ phenotype and relatively low frequency in peripheral blood.

The CDR3 has 14 residues. Germline V gives CDR1 SGHRS, CDR2 YFSETQ. With 2 bases removed from V and 6 bases from J, the gap between germline ends came to 14 bases. On this clonotype: Its specificity is unknown.

Quantitative molecular-barcoded 5'-RACE generated the TCR beta libraries. TCRdb processed the 5' RACE reads anew with MiXCR; each CDR3 protein has one entry. Seen here are a few hundred thousand distinct CDR3 sequences, roughly 13% observed once, and the top ten hold around 7%. The chain recombines TRBV5-1 with TRBJ1-2; D is uncertain. Sequencing was performed on blood, either unsorted or a sorted T cell fraction (not recorded which). This TCR came from a male donor with ankylosing spondylitis. CDR3 protein: CASSFRDPKDGYTF. The DNA for the CDR3 is TGCGCCAGCAGCTTCCGGGATCCCAAGGATGGCTACACCTTC.